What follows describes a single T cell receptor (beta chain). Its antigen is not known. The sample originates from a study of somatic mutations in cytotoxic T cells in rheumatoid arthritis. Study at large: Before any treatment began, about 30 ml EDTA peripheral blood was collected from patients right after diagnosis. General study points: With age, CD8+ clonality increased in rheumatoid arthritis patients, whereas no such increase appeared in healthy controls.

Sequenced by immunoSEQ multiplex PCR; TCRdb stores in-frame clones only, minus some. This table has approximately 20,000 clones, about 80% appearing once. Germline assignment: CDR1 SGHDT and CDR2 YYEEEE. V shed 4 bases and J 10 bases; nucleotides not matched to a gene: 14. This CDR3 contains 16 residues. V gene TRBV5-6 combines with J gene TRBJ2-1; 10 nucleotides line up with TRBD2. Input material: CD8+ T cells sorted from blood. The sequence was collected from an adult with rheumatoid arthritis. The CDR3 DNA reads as TGTGCCAGCAGCCCCATCACGGGACTAGCGACCAGAGAGCAGTTCTTC. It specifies CASSPITGLATREQFF. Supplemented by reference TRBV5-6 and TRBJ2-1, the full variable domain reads DAGVTQSPTHLIKTRGQQVTLRCSPKSGHDTVSWYQQALGQGPQFIFQYYEEEERQRGNFPDRFSGHQFPNYSSELNVNALLLGDSALYLCASSPITGLATREQFFGPGTRLTVL.